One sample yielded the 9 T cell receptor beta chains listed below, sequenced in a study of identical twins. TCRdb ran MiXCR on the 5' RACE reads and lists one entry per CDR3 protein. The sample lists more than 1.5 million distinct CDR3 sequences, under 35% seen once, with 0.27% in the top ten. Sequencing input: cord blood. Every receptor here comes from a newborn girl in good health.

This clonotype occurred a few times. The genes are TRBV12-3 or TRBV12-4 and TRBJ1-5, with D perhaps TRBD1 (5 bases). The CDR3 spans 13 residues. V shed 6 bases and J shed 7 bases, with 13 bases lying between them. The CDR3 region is CASRETAVQPQHF. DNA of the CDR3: TGTGCCAGCAGAGAGACAGCGGTACAGCCCCAGCATTTT.

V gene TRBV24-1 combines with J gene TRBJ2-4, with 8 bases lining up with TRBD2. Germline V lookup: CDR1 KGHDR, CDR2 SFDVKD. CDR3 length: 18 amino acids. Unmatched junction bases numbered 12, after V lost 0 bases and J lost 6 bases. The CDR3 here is CATSDLGRGASFSNIQYF. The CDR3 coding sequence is TGTGCCACCAGTGATTTGGGGCGGGGGGCGTCCTTTTCAAACATTCAGTACTTC.

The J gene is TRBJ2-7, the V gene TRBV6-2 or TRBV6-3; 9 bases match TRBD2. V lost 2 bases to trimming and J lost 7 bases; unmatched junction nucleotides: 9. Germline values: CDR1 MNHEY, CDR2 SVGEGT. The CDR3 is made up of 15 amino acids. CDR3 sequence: CASSYIAGAYNEQYF. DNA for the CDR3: TGTGCCAGCAGTTACATAGCGGGGGCGTACAATGAGCAGTACTTC.

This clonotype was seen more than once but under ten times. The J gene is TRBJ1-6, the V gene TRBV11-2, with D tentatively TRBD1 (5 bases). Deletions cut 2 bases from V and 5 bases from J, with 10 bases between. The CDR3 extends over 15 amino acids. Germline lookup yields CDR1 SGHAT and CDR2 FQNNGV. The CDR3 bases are TGTGCCAGCAGCTTATCCGGGGCTAATAATTCACCCCTCCACTTT. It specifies CASSLSGANNSPLHF.

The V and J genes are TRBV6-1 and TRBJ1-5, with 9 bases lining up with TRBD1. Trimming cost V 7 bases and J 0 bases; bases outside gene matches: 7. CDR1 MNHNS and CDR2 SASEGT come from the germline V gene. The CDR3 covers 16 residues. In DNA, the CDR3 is TGTGCCAGCACGGGACAGGGAATCTATAGCAATCAGCCCCAGCATTTT. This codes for CASTGQGIYSNQPQHF.

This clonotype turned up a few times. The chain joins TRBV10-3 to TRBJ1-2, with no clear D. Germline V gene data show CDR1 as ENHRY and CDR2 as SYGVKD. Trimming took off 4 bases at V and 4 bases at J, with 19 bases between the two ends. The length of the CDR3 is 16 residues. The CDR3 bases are TGTGCCATCAGTGGGCAGGAACGGACTAAAGGCTATGGCTACACCTTC. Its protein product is CAISGQERTKGYGYTF.

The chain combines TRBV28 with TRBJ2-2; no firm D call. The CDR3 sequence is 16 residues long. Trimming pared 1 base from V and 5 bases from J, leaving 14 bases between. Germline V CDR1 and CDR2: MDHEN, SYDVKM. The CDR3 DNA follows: TGTGCCAGCAGTTTATCTCTGCACGCTCTAACCGGGGAGCTGTTTTTT. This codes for CASSLSLHALTGELFF. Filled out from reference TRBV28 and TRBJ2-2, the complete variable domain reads DVKVTQSSRYLVKRTGEKVFLECVQDMDHENMFWYRQDPGLGLRLIYFSYDVKMKEKGDIPEGYSVSREKKERFSLILESASTNQTSMYLCASSLSLHALTGELFFGEGSRLTVL.

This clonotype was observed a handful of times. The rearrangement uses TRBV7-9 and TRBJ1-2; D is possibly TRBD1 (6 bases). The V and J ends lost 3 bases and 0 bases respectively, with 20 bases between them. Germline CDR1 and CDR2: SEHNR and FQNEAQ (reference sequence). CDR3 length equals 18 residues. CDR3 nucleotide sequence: TGTGCCAGCAGCTTGAGCGGGGACAAGAGCTCAGCTAACTATGGCTACACCTTC. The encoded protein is CASSLSGDKSSANYGYTF.

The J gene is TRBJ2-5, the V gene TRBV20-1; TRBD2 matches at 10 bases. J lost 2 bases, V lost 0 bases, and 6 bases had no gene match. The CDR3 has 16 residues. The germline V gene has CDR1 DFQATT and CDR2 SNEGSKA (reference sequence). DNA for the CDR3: TGCAGTGCTAGAGATTCTCCTAGCGGGAGACAAGAGACCCAGTACTTC. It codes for CSARDSPSGRQETQYF.